This T cell receptor (beta chain) is drawn from a study of healthy donors' naive CD4 and CD8 T cells. In the study overall: Donors came from three age groups: 20-25, 40-50 and 60-70 years. Overall study findings and caveats: Reportedly, most V and J gene segments showed naive CD4+ versus CD8+ bias.

The germline CDR1 and CDR2 sequences are SGHRS and YFSETQ. Trimming cost V 4 bases and J 9 bases, with 15 bases left between them. The CDR3 contains 13 residues. Worth noting for this clonotype: Its matching antigen is unknown.

A linear amplification protocol produced the TCR libraries from approximately 460 ng of total RNA. TCRdb passed the reads through MiXCR, listing each CDR3 protein once. The table shows around 200,000 distinct CDR3 sequences, with around 70% occurring only once. This receptor was taken from a pool of human donors in good health; the sample pools cells from several healthy donors. Input material: naive CD4+ and CD8+ T cells sorted from blood, pooled from several donors. This rearrangement joins TRBV5-1 to TRBJ2-3; D possibly corresponds to TRBD1 (6 bases). The CDR3 loop reads CASSVTGKGTQYF. Written as DNA, the CDR3 is TGCGCCAGCAGCGTCACAGGGAAGGGAACGCAGTATTTT.